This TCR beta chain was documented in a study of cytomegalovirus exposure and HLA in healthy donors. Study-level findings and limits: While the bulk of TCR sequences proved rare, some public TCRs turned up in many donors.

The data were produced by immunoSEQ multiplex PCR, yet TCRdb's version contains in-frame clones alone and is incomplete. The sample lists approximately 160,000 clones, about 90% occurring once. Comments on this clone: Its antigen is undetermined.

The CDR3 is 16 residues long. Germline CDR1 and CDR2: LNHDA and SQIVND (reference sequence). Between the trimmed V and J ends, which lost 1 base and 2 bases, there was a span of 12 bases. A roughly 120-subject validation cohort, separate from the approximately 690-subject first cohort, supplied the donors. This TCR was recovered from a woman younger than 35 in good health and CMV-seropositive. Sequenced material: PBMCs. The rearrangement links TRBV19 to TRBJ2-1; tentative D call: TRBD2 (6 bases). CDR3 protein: CASSIAGGFTYNEQFF. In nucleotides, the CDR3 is TGTGCCAGTAGTATAGCTGGAGGGTTCACCTACAATGAGCAGTTCTTC.